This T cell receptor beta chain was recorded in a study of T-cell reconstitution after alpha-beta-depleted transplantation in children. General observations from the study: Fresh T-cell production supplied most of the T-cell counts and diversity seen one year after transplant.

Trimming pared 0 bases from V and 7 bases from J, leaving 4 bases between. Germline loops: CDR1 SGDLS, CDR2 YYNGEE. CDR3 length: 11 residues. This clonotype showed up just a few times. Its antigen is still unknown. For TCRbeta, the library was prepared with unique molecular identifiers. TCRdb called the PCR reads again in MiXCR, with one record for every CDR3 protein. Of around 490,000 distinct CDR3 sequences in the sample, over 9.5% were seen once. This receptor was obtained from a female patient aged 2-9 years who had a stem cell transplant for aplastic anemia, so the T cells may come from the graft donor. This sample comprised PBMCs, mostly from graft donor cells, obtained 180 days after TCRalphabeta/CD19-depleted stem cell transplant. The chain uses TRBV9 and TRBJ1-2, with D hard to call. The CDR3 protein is CASSVGFGYTF. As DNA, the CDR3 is TGTGCCAGCAGCGTAGGGTTTGGCTACACCTTC.